Listed below are T cell receptor beta chains from one sample, sequenced in a study of radiation and T cells in renal cell carcinoma. Profiling relied on immunoSEQ multiplex PCR, and the TCRdb table lists in-frame clones only, not all of them. The repertoire consists of 130,000 or so clones, with roughly 80% occurring once and the leading ten covering roughly 25%. The sequenced sample was blood, obtained from a patient whose treatment included radiotherapy and nephrectomy. These receptor sequences come from a woman aged 45-65 years with renal cell carcinoma. Both conserved end residues are part of each CDR3. Fields, in order: D gene, J gene, V gene, clone size, CDR3 DNA, CDR3 protein. The D gene is left open where the match is weak. Only some rows state a clone size, as once, few, many or a class for expanded clones.

D: NA; J: TRBJ1-1; V: TRBV9; size: NA; DNA: TGTGCCAGCAGCGTACTCACAGGGATGACTGAAGCTTTCTTT; CDR3: CASSVLTGMTEAFF
D: TRBD1; J: TRBJ1-2; V: TRBV6-1; size: NA; DNA: TGTGCCAGCAGAGACCACGACAGGGGCTCTGGCTACACCTTC; CDR3: CASRDHDRGSGYTF
D: NA; J: TRBJ1-4; V: TRBV6-5; size: NA; DNA: TGTGCCAGCAGTTGGACACCAACTAATGAAAAACTGTTTTTT; CDR3: CASSWTPTNEKLFF
D: NA; J: TRBJ2-7; V: TRBV5-1; size: NA; DNA: TGCGCCAGCAGCTTTCTGTCGGACCACGAGCGGTACTTC; CDR3: CASSFLSDHERYF
D: NA; J: TRBJ2-3; V: TRBV9; size: NA; DNA: TGTGCCAGCAGCGGGACTTCGGGTACGCAGTATTTT; CDR3: CASSGTSGTQYF
D: NA; J: TRBJ2-1; V: TRBV5-1; size: once; DNA: TGCGCCAGCAGCTTGGTGCTAGCGCCCTACAATGAGCAGTTCTTC; CDR3: CASSLVLAPYNEQFF
D: NA; J: TRBJ1-1; V: TRBV30; size: few; DNA: TGTGCCTGCTTCATGAACACTGAAGCTTTCTTT; CDR3: CACFMNTEAFF
D: NA; J: TRBJ1-5; V: TRBV10-3; size: NA; DNA: TGTGCCGGGCCCGCTAATAGCAATCAGCCCCAGCATTTT; CDR3: CAGPANSNQPQHF
D: NA; J: TRBJ1-2; V: TRBV6-4; size: NA; DNA: TGTGCCAGCAGAGGGGCAGGACTGAACTATGGCTACACCTTC; CDR3: CASRGAGLNYGYTF
D: TRBD1; J: TRBJ1-5; V: TRBV28; size: NA; DNA: TGTGCCAGCAGCCTTAGAGGGGGCGCAAGGCAGCCCCAGCATTTT; CDR3: CASSLRGGARQPQHF
D: NA; J: TRBJ1-1; V: TRBV10-3; size: once; DNA: TGTGCCATCAGTGAATTCTCGGACGGACTGAACACTGAAGCTTTCTTT; CDR3: CAISEFSDGLNTEAFF
D: NA; J: TRBJ1-5; V: TRBV7-8; size: NA; DNA: TGTGCCAGCAGCTTAAGGGGGGCAAGCAATCAGCCCCAGCATTTT; CDR3: CASSLRGASNQPQHF
D: TRBD1; J: TRBJ1-3; V: TRBV19; size: few; DNA: TGTGCCAGTAGTATACTCCCGGGACAGGGAGGTATCTCTGGAAACACCATATATTTT; CDR3: CASSILPGQGGISGNTIYF
D: NA; J: TRBJ2-5; V: TRBV5-1; size: few; DNA: TGCGCCAGCAGTCCCCTTACGGAGAAAGAGACCCAGTACTTC; CDR3: CASSPLTEKETQYF
D: TRBD2; J: TRBJ2-7; V: TRBV7-2; size: once; DNA: TGTGCCAGCAGCTCAGCAGGCGGGAGGGGATACGAGCAGTACTTC; CDR3: CASSSAGGRGYEQYF
D: NA; J: TRBJ1-5; V: TRBV10-3; size: NA; DNA: TGTGCCATCAGTAGGGACAAATATAGCAATCAGCCCCAGCATTTT; CDR3: CAISRDKYSNQPQHF
D: NA; J: TRBJ2-1; V: TRBV4-2; size: NA; DNA: TGTGCCAGCAGCCAAGCCGCCGGGGACCCCTACAATGAGCAGTTCTTC; CDR3: CASSQAAGDPYNEQFF
D: TRBD2; J: TRBJ2-5; V: TRBV10-2; size: NA; DNA: TGCGCCAGCAGGGGAGCGGGAGTGTACCAAGAGACCCAGTACTTC; CDR3: CASRGAGVYQETQYF
D: TRBD1; J: TRBJ2-1; V: TRBV19; size: NA; DNA: TGTGCCAGTAGTCCGGGACAGAATTACAATGAGCAGTTCTTC; CDR3: CASSPGQNYNEQFF
D: NA; J: TRBJ2-5; V: TRBV5-4; size: NA; DNA: TGTGCCAGCAGCAGGGGCCGTGGAAATCAAGAGACCCAGTACTTC; CDR3: CASSRGRGNQETQYF
D: TRBD2; J: TRBJ2-7; V: TRBV2; size: once; DNA: TGTGCCAGCAGTGAAAATAGCGGGAGGATCTACGAGCAGTACTTC; CDR3: CASSENSGRIYEQYF
D: TRBD1; J: TRBJ1-4; V: TRBV4-1; size: NA; DNA: TGCGCCAGCAGCCAAGACGGGACAGGGGAGAATGAAAAACTGTTTTTT; CDR3: CASSQDGTGENEKLFF
D: TRBD1; J: TRBJ2-6; V: TRBV5-6; size: NA; DNA: TGTGCCAGCAGCGAACAGGGGACACTCCTTTCCTCTGGGGCCAACGTCCTGACTTTC; CDR3: CASSEQGTLLSSGANVLTF
D: NA; J: TRBJ1-1; V: TRBV19; size: few; DNA: TGTGCCAGTACGTGGGCGGGTGAGGCTTTCTTT; CDR3: CASTWAGEAFF
D: NA; J: TRBJ2-6; V: TRBV4-1; size: once; DNA: TGCACCAGCAGCCAAGACATAGGGGGACATACATCTGGGGCCAACGTCCTGACTTTC; CDR3: CTSSQDIGGHTSGANVLTF
D: NA; J: TRBJ2-5; V: TRBV7-2; size: NA; DNA: TGTGCCAGCAGCTTCCCAGCGGCCGAGACCCAGTACTTC; CDR3: CASSFPAAETQYF
D: NA; J: TRBJ1-5; V: TRBV7-2; size: NA; DNA: TGTGCCAGCAGCTTAGGGCGGGAAGGTCAGCCCCAGCATTTT; CDR3: CASSLGREGQPQHF
D: NA; J: TRBJ1-1; V: TRBV9; size: NA; DNA: TGTGCCAGCAGCGTAGCTCCGGGGCCGGGGGAAGCTTTCTTT; CDR3: CASSVAPGPGEAFF